This record covers a single T cell receptor beta chain. The antigen is not known. These data come from a study of shared clonotypes between healthy human individuals. Broader study findings: Among donors, the sharing of clonotypes was expected to be influenced by sequencing depth. Between a handful of donors, naive CD4 clonotypes were shared at a level of about 5%.

At a deep level, the assay was run. How the authors handled the data: Quality scores were absent from the junction-only immunoSEQ sequences, so filtering differed. Sequenced by immunoSEQ multiplex PCR; TCRdb stores in-frame clones only, minus some. That table furnishes V, J and clone size, whereas the DNA furnished D and trimming. The profile shows nearly 2 million clones, roughly 94% of them singletons. Per germline, CDR1 SNHLY and CDR2 FYNNEI. The CDR3 has 13 residues. Between the trimmed V and J ends, which lost 7 bases and 5 bases, there was a span of 12 bases. Naive CD8 isolation took CD45RO-negative cells positively selected for CCR7 and excluded terminally differentiated effector memory CD45RA+ cells.

This TCR derives from a man between 18 and 29 years old in good health. This sequence joins TRBV2 and TRBJ2-1; the D gene is possibly TRBD1 (6 bases). The sample consisted of naive CD8+ T cells sorted from blood. The CDR3 region is CASMQGSNNEQFF. In DNA form, the CDR3 reads TGTGCCAGCATGCAGGGGAGCAACAATGAGCAGTTCTTC.